A selection of T cell receptor beta chains follows, all from one sample in a study of Tregs in tolerant kidney transplant recipients. Clones were read by immunoSEQ multiplex PCR, and TCRdb kept only the in-frame ones, dropping some. The sample shows 60,000 to 65,000 clones, roughly 98% of them seen only once. Sequenced material: Tregs from blood, taken before the transplant. The receptors stem from a human donor who received a combined kidney and bone marrow transplant. Each CDR3 is given with its conserved first and last residue. The D gene is left open where the match is weak. Only part of the rows carry a size: once, few, many, or a class if the clone is expanded.

v_gene	abundance	d_gene	j_gene	CDR3aa	CDR3nt
TRBV7-2	once	NA	TRBJ2-5	CASSPRETQYF	TGTGCCAGCAGCCCCCGAGAGACCCAGTACTTC
TRBV19	NA	TRBD1	TRBJ1-1	CASSDRVGYLNTEAFF	TGTGCCAGTTCTGACAGGGTAGGGTATTTGAACACTGAAGCTTTCTTT
TRBV28	NA	TRBD2	TRBJ2-5	CASRWRGGPETQYF	TGTGCCAGCAGATGGCGGGGGGGCCCAGAGACCCAGTACTTC
TRBV30	NA	NA	TRBJ2-5	CAWTQGKGWAQYF	TGTGCCTGGACGCAGGGCAAGGGTTGGGCCCAGTACTTC
TRBV7-2	NA	NA	TRBJ2-1	CASSLGHIPPYNEQFF	TGTGCCAGCAGCTTAGGACATATCCCGCCGTACAATGAGCAGTTCTTC
TRBV19	NA	NA	TRBJ2-4	CASSIVGVGNIQYF	TGTGCCAGTAGTATAGTAGGGGTCGGAAACATTCAGTACTTC
TRBV11-1	NA	TRBD2	TRBJ2-1	CASSKGLAGGGVNEQFF	TGTGCCAGCAGCAAGGGACTAGCGGGAGGGGGGGTCAATGAGCAGTTCTTC
TRBV7-6	NA	NA	TRBJ2-7	CASSFGEDYEQYF	TGTGCCAGCAGCTTCGGGGAGGACTACGAGCAGTACTTC
TRBV7-2	NA	NA	TRBJ1-2	CASSPYRDGYGYTF	TGTGCCAGCAGCCCATACAGGGATGGCTATGGCTACACCTTC
TRBV18	NA	NA	TRBJ1-4	CASSLTVDEKLFF	TGTGCCAGCTCCCTTACTGTTGATGAAAAACTGTTTTTT
TRBV7-2	NA	NA	TRBJ2-5	CASSVGLDVGGVQETQYF	TGTGCCAGCAGCGTAGGGCTTGATGTAGGAGGGGTACAAGAGACCCAGTACTTC
TRBV29-1	NA	TRBD2	TRBJ2-1	CSVENTSGAFEQFF	TGCAGCGTTGAAAATACTAGCGGGGCTTTTGAGCAGTTCTTC
TRBV25-1	NA	TRBD2	TRBJ2-1	CASRGGGRTRYNEQFF	TGTGCCAGCAGGGGCGGGGGGAGGACTAGATACAATGAGCAGTTCTTC
TRBV28	NA	NA	TRBJ1-3	CASTPRSNTIYF	TGTGCCAGCACCCCGCGGTCGAACACCATATATTTT
TRBV2	NA	NA	TRBJ2-6	CASSEAPGYSGANVLTF	TGTGCCAGCAGTGAAGCACCAGGATACTCTGGGGCCAACGTCCTGACTTTC
TRBV4-3	once	NA	TRBJ1-2	CASSQVPSDSSNYGYTF	TGCGCCAGCAGCCAAGTTCCATCGGACAGTTCTAACTATGGCTACACCTTC
TRBV5-5	NA	TRBD2	TRBJ2-2	CASSLTDREGAGELFF	TGTGCCAGCAGCTTAACGGATCGGGAGGGGGCCGGGGAGCTGTTTTTT
TRBV30	NA	TRBD1	TRBJ1-4	CAWSSQGFEKLFF	TGTGCCTGGAGTTCACAGGGGTTTGAAAAACTGTTTTTT
TRBV6-5	NA	NA	TRBJ1-4	CASSYNRMNEKLFF	TGTGCCAGCAGTTACAACAGGATGAATGAAAAACTGTTTTTT
TRBV14	NA	TRBD1	TRBJ1-4	CASSQGRGTGPFRTNEKLFF	TGTGCCAGCAGCCAAGGTCGGGGGACAGGGCCCTTTAGAACTAATGAAAAACTGTTTTTT
TRBV18	NA	NA	TRBJ2-5	CASSPPGVQETQYF	TGTGCCAGCTCACCACCAGGGGTCCAAGAGACCCAGTACTTC
TRBV11-2	NA	TRBD1	TRBJ2-1	CASSLYRGDLYNEQFF	TGTGCCAGCAGCTTATACAGGGGAGACCTTTACAATGAGCAGTTCTTC
TRBV11-2	NA	TRBD2	TRBJ2-5	CASSLAGLAGETQYF	TGTGCCAGCAGCTTAGCCGGACTAGCGGGAGAGACCCAGTACTTC
TRBV5-6	NA	NA	TRBJ1-2	CASSFPRNYGYTF	TGTGCCAGCAGCTTCCCCAGGAACTATGGCTACACCTTC
TRBV6-1	NA	TRBD2	TRBJ2-7	CASSGEAGTIGYEQYF	TGTGCCAGCAGTGGCGAGGCGGGGACTATCGGCTACGAGCAGTACTTC
TRBV5-4	NA	NA	TRBJ2-1	CASSLGRASRSYNEQFF	TGTGCCAGCAGCCTTGGGCGGGCTAGTCGCTCCTACAATGAGCAGTTCTTC
TRBV30	NA	NA	TRBJ1-1	CAWSVMRSEAFF	TGTGCCTGGAGTGTAATGCGGAGCGAAGCTTTCTTT
TRBV15	NA	NA	TRBJ1-2	CATSRDWYAGYGYTF	TGTGCCACCAGCAGAGATTGGTATGCCGGCTATGGCTACACCTTC
TRBV5-1	NA	NA	TRBJ1-1	CASSLEPASRTEAFF	TGCGCCAGCAGCTTGGAACCGGCCTCTAGGACTGAAGCTTTCTTT
TRBV6-5	NA	TRBD2	TRBJ2-3	CASRGIAGIDTQYF	TGTGCCAGCAGGGGGATAGCGGGAATAGATACGCAGTATTTT
TRBV27	NA	NA	TRBJ2-7	CASSFTGQFYEQYF	TGTGCCAGCAGTTTTACCGGACAGTTCTACGAGCAGTACTTC
TRBV4-1	NA	TRBD2	TRBJ2-5	CASSQDEFALAGMKTQYF	TGCGCCAGCAGCCAAGATGAATTTGCACTAGCGGGGATGAAGACCCAGTACTTC
TRBV7-9	NA	TRBD2	TRBJ2-5	CASSFGLAGGQETQYF	TGTGCCAGCAGCTTTGGACTAGCGGGGGGTCAAGAGACCCAGTACTTC
TRBV4-2	NA	TRBD2	TRBJ2-2	CASSQRTSGGAGELFF	TGTGCCAGCAGCCAAAGGACTAGCGGGGGGGCCGGGGAGCTGTTTTTT
TRBV21-1	NA	NA	TRBJ2-7	CASTSGTGYEQYF	TGTGCCAGCACGTCCGGGACAGGATACGAGCAGTACTTC
TRBV7-9	NA	TRBD1	TRBJ2-7	CASSHPGGQGSYEQYF	TGTGCCAGCAGCCACCCCGGGGGACAGGGCTCCTACGAGCAGTACTTC
TRBV4-2	NA	NA	TRBJ2-7	CASSQVRIGVHEQYF	TGTGCCAGCAGCCAAGTAAGGATAGGAGTCCACGAGCAGTACTTC
TRBV15	NA	NA	TRBJ1-1	CATSRDLENQAFF	TGTGCCACCAGCAGAGATCTAGAGAACCAAGCTTTCTTT
TRBV5-1	NA	TRBD2	TRBJ2-7	CASSPWGGLAGSSYEQYF	TGCGCCAGCAGCCCGTGGGGGGGCCTAGCGGGAAGCTCCTACGAGCAGTACTTC
TRBV4-1	NA	NA	TRBJ2-1	CASSQAAGAPQFF	TGCGCCAGCAGCCAAGCCGCGGGGGCCCCTCAGTTCTTC
TRBV28	NA	NA	TRBJ1-6	CASSIQNSPLHF	TGTGCCAGCAGCATACAGAATTCACCCCTCCACTTT
TRBV28	NA	TRBD1	TRBJ1-5	CASHGGQGEIIGQPQHF	TGTGCCAGCCACGGAGGACAGGGGGAAATTATTGGTCAGCCCCAGCATTTT
TRBV19	NA	NA	TRBJ1-5	CASSISQRGQPQHF	TGTGCCAGTAGTATCTCCCAAAGGGGTCAGCCCCAGCATTTT